This T cell receptor beta chain was profiled in a study of Ad26.COV2.S vaccination and SARS-CoV-2 variants. Study outcomes and limitations: Reported post-vaccination CD8+ and CD4+ T cell responses to spike showed substantial breadth. It was vaccine recipients, not placebo recipients, who had the higher spike-specific TCR breadth.

Using immunoSEQ multiplex PCR, the repertoire was profiled, and TCRdb retains in-frame clones only, with some absent. The repertoire holds 380,000 or so clones, with around 82% as singletons. Noted treatment: some 19 received Ad26.COV2.S at low or high dose, single or two shots; 5 received placebo; per-sample allocation not given. After the first vaccine or placebo injection, samples were drawn on day 63. As concerns this clone: Its target is not known.

This clonotype was sampled from a person aged 18 to 65 who received the Ad26.COV2.S COVID-19 vaccine or a placebo. The sample here was peripheral blood, taken in a trial of Ad26.COV2.S vaccine versus placebo.

The CDR3 sequence: CASSLEGLWTDTQYF. The CDR3 DNA follows: TGTGCCAGCAGCTTAGAAGGGTTGTGGACAGATACGCAGTATTTT. The chain has TRBV7-9 and TRBJ2-3, with D hard to call. Germline assignment: CDR1 SEHNR and CDR2 FQNEAQ (reference sequence). This CDR3 comprises 15 residues. V shed 1 base and J shed 3 bases, with 11 bases lying between them.